The 25 T cell receptor beta chains below come from one sample, sequenced in a study of blood T cell repertoires in COVID-19. The method was immunoSEQ multiplex PCR; TCRdb's version includes in-frame clones alone and lacks a portion of them. Seen here are more than 12,000 clones, around 89% observed once, and the top ten hold roughly 2.9%. The sequenced sample was peripheral blood. Receptor source: a human donor in a cohort sampled during active COVID-19.

This clone was seen only a few times. The V gene is TRBV6-1, the J gene TRBJ1-1, with D maybe TRBD1 (6 bases). Trimming removed 3 bases at V and 8 bases at J, with 19 bases between. CDR1 is MNHNS, CDR2 SASEGT, per germline. The CDR3 loop spans 15 amino acids. The CDR3 sequence: CASSDYSKDRQEAFF. As DNA, the CDR3 is TGTGCCAGCAGTGATTACAGTAAGGACAGACAAGAAGCTTTCTTT.

The chain recombines TRBV3-1 (or the pseudogene TRBV3-2) with TRBJ2-7; 8 bases are a match to TRBD2. V lost 4 bases to trimming and J lost 3 bases; unmatched junction nucleotides: 5. CDR3 length equals 14 residues. Looked up from germline, CDR1 is LGHDT and CDR2 is YNNKEL (reference sequence). The DNA for the CDR3 is TGTGCCAGCAGCCCTCCGGGACTAGGCTACGAGCAGTACTTC. Translation gives CASSPPGLGYEQYF.

This clone occurred once. The V gene is TRBV7-9, the J gene TRBJ1-1; TRBD1 aligns across 7 bases. J lost 5 bases, V lost 5 bases, and 8 bases had no gene match. CDR1 is SEHNR, CDR2 FQNEAQ, per germline (reference sequence). This CDR3 contains 14 residues. The CDR3 loop reads CASSPGQWGTEAFF. For the CDR3, the DNA is TGTGCCAGCAGCCCGGGACAGTGGGGAACTGAAGCTTTCTTT.

This chain uses TRBV27 with TRBJ1-1, with D uncertain. Deletions cut 3 bases from V and 2 bases from J, with 7 bases between. Germline V gene sequence: CDR1 MNHEY, CDR2 SMNVEV (reference sequence). The CDR3 covers 13 residues. This CDR3 is CASSFLRNTEAFF. Here the CDR3 DNA reads TGTGCCAGCAGTTTTCTCAGAAACACTGAAGCTTTCTTT.

This chain uses TRBV18 with TRBJ2-3, with D perhaps matching TRBD2 (5 bases). Germline V gene lookup returns CDR1 KGHSH and CDR2 LQKENI. There are 17 residues in the CDR3. Trimming took off 1 base at V and 6 bases at J, with 20 bases between the two ends. The CDR3 DNA reads TGTGCCAGCTCACCACGGGCGCTAGCTACCCCTTCCGATACGCAGTATTTT. It encodes CASSPRALATPSDTQYF.

The chain has TRBV7-7 and TRBJ2-2; 9 bases fit TRBD2. The ends lost 3 bases at V and 6 bases at J; junction bases unmatched: 5. The CDR3 is 15 amino acids. Germline CDR1 is SSHAT and CDR2 is FNYEAQ (reference sequence). The CDR3 protein is CASSLGAGGPGELFF. In DNA, the CDR3 is TGTGCCAGCAGCTTGGGAGCGGGAGGCCCCGGGGAGCTGTTTTTT.

V and J are TRBV14 and TRBJ1-5; TRBD1 agrees at 7 bases. The CDR3 length is 13 residues. From germline, CDR1 is SGHDN and CDR2 FVKESK. The V segment lost 5 bases and the J segment 5 bases; nucleotides outside the gene matches: 3. The CDR3 protein is CASSKGTDQPQHF. In DNA, the CDR3 is TGTGCCAGCAGCAAGGGGACAGATCAGCCCCAGCATTTT.

CDR3 in amino acids: CASSTQTGPGTEAFF. The CDR3 region has the DNA TGTGCCAGTAGTACCCAGACAGGTCCGGGCACTGAAGCTTTCTTT. The chain uses TRBV19 and TRBJ1-1; TRBD1 is a possible D gene (6 bases). The germline V gene has CDR1 LNHDA and CDR2 SQIVND (reference sequence). The CDR3 runs to 15 residues. The germline V and J ends were trimmed by 4 bases and 4 bases, with 16 bases remaining between them.

The J gene is TRBJ1-1, the V gene TRBV7-9, with D perhaps TRBD1 (6 bases). From germline, CDR1 is SEHNR and CDR2 FQNEAQ (reference sequence). The V gene lost 1 base and the J gene lost 0 bases, with 9 bases spanning the gap. This CDR3 has 15 residues. The CDR3 region has the DNA TGTGCCAGCAGCTTAGGAAGGACAGTGAACACTGAAGCTTTCTTT. It specifies CASSLGRTVNTEAFF.

The V gene is TRBV5-1, the J gene TRBJ2-1; 7 bases are a match to TRBD2. Germline trimming cut 0 bases from V and 5 bases from J; bases unmatched to any gene: 5. The CDR3 length is 15 residues. Germline V gene data show CDR1 as SGHRS and CDR2 as YFSETQ. This CDR3 is CASSLGRGEHNEQFF. The CDR3 nucleotides are TGCGCCAGCAGCTTGGGACGGGGGGAACACAATGAGCAGTTCTTC. Full variable domain (missing parts from reference TRBV5-1 and TRBJ2-1): KAGVTQTPRYLIKTRGQQVTLSCSPISGHRSVSWYQQTPGQGLQFLFEYFSETQRNKGNFPGRFSGRQFSNSRSEMNVSTLELGDSALYLCASSLGRGEHNEQFFGPGTRLTVL.

The V call is TRBV7-2, the J call TRBJ2-7, with D possibly being TRBD2 (5 bases). This CDR3 spans 14 amino acids. Germline-derived CDR1 and CDR2 are SGHTA and FQGNSA. Trimming removed 5 bases from V and 0 bases from J, with 11 bases in between. CDR3 loop: CASSSQEGSYEQYF. CDR3 DNA sequence: TGTGCCAGCAGCAGCCAAGAGGGCTCCTACGAGCAGTACTTC.

The chain combines TRBV29-1 with TRBJ2-1; D is possibly TRBD2 (6 bases). CDR1 is SQVTM, CDR2 ANQGSEA, per germline. The CDR3 is 13 residues long. V gave up 3 bases and J gave up 13 bases, with 19 bases separating them. CDR3 nucleotides: TGCAGCGTTGATCCCTCCGCTAGCGAGGAACAGTTCTTC. Its translation is CSVDPSASEEQFF.

J is TRBJ2-7 and V is TRBV28; 8 positions agree with TRBD1. Unmatched junction bases numbered 8, after V lost 6 bases and J lost 4 bases. In germline, CDR1 is MDHEN, CDR2 SYDVKM. The CDR3 runs 14 residues. CDR3 DNA sequence: TGTGCCAGCAGACCGGGACAGGCGCTTTACGAGCAGTACTTC. Encoded protein: CASRPGQALYEQYF. The whole variable domain, filled in from reference TRBV28 and TRBJ2-7, reads DVKVTQSSRYLVKRTGEKVFLECVQDMDHENMFWYRQDPGLGLRLIYFSYDVKMKEKGDIPEGYSVSREKKERFSLILESASTNQTSMYLCASRPGQALYEQYFGPGTRLTVT.

The chain combines TRBV6-5 with TRBJ2-2; 13 nucleotides align to TRBD2. CDR3 length: 16 amino acids. Unmatched junction bases numbered 5, after V lost 4 bases and J lost 6 bases. The germline V gene has CDR1 MNHEY and CDR2 SVGAGI. In DNA form, the CDR3 reads TGTGCCAGCAGTTTCACACTAGCGGGGGGGCCCGGGGAGCTGTTTTTT. Translating it yields CASSFTLAGGPGELFF.

This clone was counted a single time. The CDR3 loop reads CSVQVQFQETQYF. The CDR3 region has the DNA TGCAGCGTTCAGGTCCAGTTTCAAGAGACCCAGTACTTC. This chain uses TRBV29-1 with TRBJ2-5; D is undetermined. Germline loops: CDR1 SQVTM, CDR2 ANQGSEA. V lost 5 bases and J lost 2, with 12 bases in between. The CDR3 has 13 residues.

The J gene is TRBJ1-1, the V gene TRBV6-2 or TRBV6-3; D may be TRBD1 (6 bases). The germline V and J ends were trimmed by 4 bases and 6 bases, with 18 bases remaining between them. This CDR3 comprises 15 residues. Germline CDR1 MNHEY, CDR2 SVGEGT. The CDR3 DNA reads TGTGCCAGCAGTTCCGCCGGGACATCGAATGCTGAAGCTTTCTTT. Translating it yields CASSSAGTSNAEAFF.

This clone showed up just once. V is TRBV5-1 and J is TRBJ2-3, with 14 bases identical to TRBD2. Germline CDR1 reads SGHRS; CDR2 reads YFSETQ. The CDR3 loop spans 18 amino acids. V lost 4 bases to trimming and J lost 2 bases; unmatched junction nucleotides: 9. The CDR3, as DNA: TGCGCCAGCAGCATCCTTGGGACTAGCGGGGGACCCACAGATACGCAGTATTTT. Amino acid sequence: CASSILGTSGGPTDTQYF.

This clone has only a few counts. The gene calls are TRBV2 and TRBJ1-5, with D unresolved. V was trimmed by 3 bases and J by 6 bases, leaving 12 bases between them. The CDR3 runs to 14 residues. Germline V gene lookup returns CDR1 SNHLY and CDR2 FYNNEI. CDR3 nucleotides: TGTGCCAGCAGTGAGTCCGGGTGGCCTCAGCCCCAGCATTTT. Its protein is CASSESGWPQPQHF.

The chain links TRBV3-1 (or the pseudogene TRBV3-2) to TRBJ2-7; TRBD1 might be the D (6 bases). This CDR3 has 14 residues. Germline loops: CDR1 LGHDT, CDR2 YNNKEL (reference sequence). The V end was cut by 1 base, the J end by 3 bases, with 10 bases between. CDR3 protein: CASSQARGDYEQYF. Written as DNA, the CDR3 is TGTGCCAGCAGCCAAGCCAGGGGAGACTACGAGCAGTACTTC.

The V and J genes are TRBV9 and TRBJ1-6; the D is unclear. CDR1 SGDLS and CDR2 YYNGEE come from the germline V gene. With 4 bases removed from V and 2 bases from J, the gap between germline ends came to 10 bases. This CDR3 is built from 15 residues. In nucleotides, the CDR3 is TGTGCCAGCAGCCCCGCCGGGGCCTATAATTCACCCCTCCACTTT. Its protein product is CASSPAGAYNSPLHF.

V usage is TRBV2 and J usage is TRBJ2-5; D possibly corresponds to TRBD2 (6 bases). Germline CDR1 is SNHLY and CDR2 is FYNNEI. This CDR3 region has 12 residues. V was clipped by 7 bases and J by 5 bases, with 11 bases between them. The CDR3, as DNA: TGTGCCAGCATCGGGGGATGGGAGACCCAGTACTTC. This encodes CASIGGWETQYF.

The CDR3 DNA reads as TGTGCCAGCAGCCAAGTCTGGAGCGGGAGTAGCACAGATACGCAGTATTTT. This sequence encodes CASSQVWSGSSTDTQYF. The chain combines TRBV3-1 (or the pseudogene TRBV3-2) with TRBJ2-3; 8 bases are shared with TRBD2. Germline CDR1 is LGHDT and CDR2 is YNNKEL (reference sequence). V lost 1 base, J lost 0 bases, and 6 bases stayed unmatched. The CDR3 runs to 17 residues.

For the CDR3, the DNA is TGTGCCACCAGCAGAGCCCATTTGGCAGGGGGGGGCTACACCTTC. Its protein is CATSRAHLAGGGYTF. The V gene is TRBV15, the J gene TRBJ1-2; TRBD1 agrees at 7 bases. The CDR3 sequence is 15 residues long. The germline gives CDR1 LNHNV, CDR2 YYDKDF (reference sequence). The junction had 10 bases not matched to a gene; V was cut back by 1 base and J by 8 bases.

V usage is TRBV29-1 and J usage is TRBJ1-1, with 7 bases lining up with TRBD1. The CDR3 totals 13 residues. V trimming: 7 bases; J trimming: 1 base; junction bases outside the gene matches: 6. Germline lookup yields CDR1 SQVTM and CDR2 ANQGSEA. CDR3 nucleotide sequence: TGCAGCGCACAGGGGATCGGGAACACTGAAGCTTTCTTT. Protein sequence: CSAQGIGNTEAFF.

This chain uses TRBV5-1 with TRBJ2-1, with a weak D call TRBD2 (6 bases). This CDR3 spans 15 amino acids. Trimming pared 6 bases from V and 8 bases from J, leaving 21 bases between. CDR1 is SGHRS and CDR2 is YFSETQ in the germline V gene. The CDR3 loop is CASTSVGPGVDEQFF. The CDR3 DNA reads as TGCGCCAGCACCTCGGTGGGTCCGGGGGTCGATGAGCAGTTCTTC.